The present TCR beta chain was sequenced within a study of shared clonotypes between healthy human individuals. Across the whole study: Each donor contributed plates that comprised three CD4 naive, three CD4 memory, two CD8 naive and one CD8 memory.

For every subset, genomic DNA was evenly distributed across several immunoSEQ plates. Original processing methods: ImmunoSEQ yielded junction-only sequences lacking quality scores, so filtering differed. Only in-frame clones appear in the TCRdb table, and some are missing; sequencing was by immunoSEQ multiplex PCR. V and J calls and clone size are copied from that table; D and trimming were computed from the DNA. The table shows roughly 1 million clones, with more than 60% occurring only once. CDR3 length: 12 residues. The V and J ends lost 7 bases and 13 bases respectively, with 17 bases between them. From germline, CDR1 is WSHSY and CDR2 SAAADI. This clone occurred once.

The rearrangement uses TRBV10-2 and TRBJ2-1; the D gene could be TRBD1 or TRBD2 (5 bases each). The receptor's source is a young man in good health. Sequenced: memory CD4+ T cells sorted from blood. Subset meaning: CD45RA-negative fraction. CDR3 amino acids: CASKNHRDDQFF. The CDR3 DNA follows: TGCGCCAGCAAGAACCACCGGGACGACCAGTTCTTC.